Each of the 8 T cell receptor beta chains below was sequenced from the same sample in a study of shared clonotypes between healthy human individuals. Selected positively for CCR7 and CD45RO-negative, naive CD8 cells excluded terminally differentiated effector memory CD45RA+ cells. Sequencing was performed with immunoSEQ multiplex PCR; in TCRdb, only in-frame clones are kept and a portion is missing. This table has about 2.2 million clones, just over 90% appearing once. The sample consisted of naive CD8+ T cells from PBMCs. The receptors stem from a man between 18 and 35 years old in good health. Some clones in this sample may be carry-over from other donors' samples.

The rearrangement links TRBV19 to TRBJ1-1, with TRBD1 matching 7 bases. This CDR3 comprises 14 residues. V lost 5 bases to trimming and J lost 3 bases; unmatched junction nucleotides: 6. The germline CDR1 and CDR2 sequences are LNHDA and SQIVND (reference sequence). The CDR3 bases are TGTGCCAGTAGTTCCCTACAGGGGTACACTGAAGCTTTCTTT. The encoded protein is CASSSLQGYTEAFF.

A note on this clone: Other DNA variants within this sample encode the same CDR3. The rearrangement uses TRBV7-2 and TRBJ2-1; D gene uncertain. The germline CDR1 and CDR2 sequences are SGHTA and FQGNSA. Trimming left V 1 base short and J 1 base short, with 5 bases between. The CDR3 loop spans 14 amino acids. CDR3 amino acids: CASSLVGSYNEQFF. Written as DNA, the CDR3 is TGTGCCAGCAGCTTAGTGGGATCCTACAATGAGCAGTTCTTC.

CDR3 amino acids: CASSQDRVTSGSPGQYF. CDR3 DNA sequence: TGCGCCAGCAGCCAAGATAGGGTGACTAGCGGGTCTCCGGGGCAGTACTTC. The chain recombines TRBV4-1 with TRBJ2-5, with 10 bases fitting TRBD2. V lost 0 bases to trimming and J lost 11 bases; unmatched junction nucleotides: 15. Looked up from germline, CDR1 is MGHRA and CDR2 is YSYEKL. The length of the CDR3 is 17 residues.

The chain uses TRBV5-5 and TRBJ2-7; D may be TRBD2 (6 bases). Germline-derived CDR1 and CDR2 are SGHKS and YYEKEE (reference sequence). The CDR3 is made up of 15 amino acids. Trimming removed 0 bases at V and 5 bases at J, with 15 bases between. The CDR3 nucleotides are TGTGCCAGCAGCTTGGTAGCGTCGGGGGTCCACGAGCAGTACTTC. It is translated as CASSLVASGVHEQYF.

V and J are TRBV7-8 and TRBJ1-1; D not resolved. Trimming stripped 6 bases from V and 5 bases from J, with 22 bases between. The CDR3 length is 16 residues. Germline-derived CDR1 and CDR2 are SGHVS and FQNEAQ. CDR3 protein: CASRQSTAARRTEAFF. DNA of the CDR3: TGTGCCAGCAGACAATCTACAGCGGCACGGCGAACTGAAGCTTTCTTT.

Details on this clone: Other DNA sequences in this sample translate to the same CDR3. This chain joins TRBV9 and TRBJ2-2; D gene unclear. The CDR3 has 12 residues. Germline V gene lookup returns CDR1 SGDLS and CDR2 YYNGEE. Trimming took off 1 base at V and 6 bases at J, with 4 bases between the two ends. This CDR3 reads CASSVSAGELFF. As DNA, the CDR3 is TGTGCCAGCAGCGTATCCGCCGGGGAGCTGTTTTTT.

CDR3 in DNA: TGCAGCGTGGACGGGACAGGGATGTTCGAGACCCAGTACTTC. Residues: CSVDGTGMFETQYF. The chain links TRBV29-1 to TRBJ2-5; TRBD1 agrees at 9 bases. Per the germline V gene, CDR1 is SQVTM and CDR2 is ANQGSEA. Losses at the gene ends were 6 bases for V and 5 bases for J; bases not matched to a gene: 10. The length of the CDR3 is 14 residues. Complete variable domain (other parts from reference TRBV29-1 and TRBJ2-5): SAVISQKPSRDICQRGTSLTIQCQVDSQVTMMFWYRQQPGQSLTLIATANQGSEATYESGFVIDKFPISRPNLTFSTLTVSNMSPEDSSIYLCSVDGTGMFETQYFGPGTRLLVL.

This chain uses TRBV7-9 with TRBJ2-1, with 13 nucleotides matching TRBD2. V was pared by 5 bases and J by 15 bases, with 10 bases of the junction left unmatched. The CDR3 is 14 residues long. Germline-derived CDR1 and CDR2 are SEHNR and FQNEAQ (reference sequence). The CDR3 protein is CASSPGGLAGKRFF. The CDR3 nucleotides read TGTGCCAGCAGCCCCGGGGGACTAGCGGGAAAACGGTTCTTC.